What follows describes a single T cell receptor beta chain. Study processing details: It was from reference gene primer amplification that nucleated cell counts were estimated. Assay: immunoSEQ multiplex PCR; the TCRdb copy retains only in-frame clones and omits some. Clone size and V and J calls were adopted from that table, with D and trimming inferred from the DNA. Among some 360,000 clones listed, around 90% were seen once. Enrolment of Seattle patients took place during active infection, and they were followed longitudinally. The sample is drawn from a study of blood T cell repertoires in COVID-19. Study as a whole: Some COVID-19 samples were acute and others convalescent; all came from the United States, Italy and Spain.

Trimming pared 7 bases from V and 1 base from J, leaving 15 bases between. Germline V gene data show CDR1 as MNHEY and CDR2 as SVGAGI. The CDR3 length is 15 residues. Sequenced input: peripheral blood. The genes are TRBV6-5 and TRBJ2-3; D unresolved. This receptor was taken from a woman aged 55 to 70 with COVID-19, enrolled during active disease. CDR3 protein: CASTTPAAGTDTQYF. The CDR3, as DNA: TGTGCCAGCACTACCCCCGCGGCGGGCACAGATACGCAGTATTTT.